One and the same sample provided the 20 T cell receptor beta chains below, sequenced in a study of blood T cell repertoires in COVID-19. The data were produced by immunoSEQ multiplex PCR, yet TCRdb's version contains in-frame clones alone and is incomplete. The table lists 250,000 to 350,000 clones, 86% of them singletons. The sample consisted of peripheral blood. These receptors came from a woman between 50 and 59 years old with acute or convalescent COVID-19.

This clone was seen a single time. This CDR3 reads CATSRPGTTNEKLFF. The CDR3 DNA sequence: TGTGCCACCAGCCGTCCGGGTACAACTAATGAAAAACTGTTTTTT. The V call is TRBV15, the J call TRBJ1-4; D gene uncertain. Germline CDR1 is LNHNV and CDR2 is YYDKDF (reference sequence). V was shortened by 5 bases and J by 0 bases, with 10 bases between the two germline ends. The CDR3 contains 15 residues.

The genes are TRBV30 and TRBJ2-4, with 8 bases lining up with TRBD2. The CDR3 extends over 15 amino acids. After removal of 1 base from V and 8 bases from J, the junction contained 10 bases not matched to a gene. Per the germline V gene, CDR1 is GTSNPN and CDR2 is SVGIG (reference sequence). This CDR3 reads CAWSATSGGGYIQYF. The CDR3 coding sequence is TGTGCCTGGAGTGCTACTAGCGGAGGGGGGTACATTCAGTACTTC.

About this clone itself: A junction end diverges from the germline sequence, so it may reflect a read error. The chain employs TRBV6-6 and TRBJ1-4; 8 positions agree with TRBD1. The CDR3 sequence is 11 residues long. Germline V gene data show CDR1 as MNHNY and CDR2 as SVGAGI (reference sequence). The CDR3 sequence: CASSSRQGNTF. The CDR3 nucleotides are TGTGCCAGCAGTTCCCGACAGGGGAATACTTTT.

The rearrangement uses TRBV18 and TRBJ1-3; 8 bases map to TRBD1. Germline V gives CDR1 KGHSH, CDR2 LQKENI. The length of the CDR3 is 13 residues. The V segment lost 5 bases and the J segment 7 bases; nucleotides outside the gene matches: 4. The CDR3 here is CASSLDRANTIYF. For the CDR3, the DNA is TGTGCCAGCTCATTGGACAGGGCGAACACCATATATTTT.

The CDR3 DNA reads TGTGCCAGCAGCTTCGGACTAGCGGGGCTCTCTGGGGCCAACGTCCTGACTTTC. Translated, it gives CASSFGLAGLSGANVLTF. The V call is TRBV5-5, the J call TRBJ2-6, with 12 positions matching TRBD2. In germline, CDR1 is SGHKS, CDR2 YYEKEE (reference sequence). The CDR3 sequence is 18 residues long. With V trimmed by 2 bases and J by 0 bases, 3 bases remained unmatched.

This clone has a single count. V gene TRBV28 combines with J gene TRBJ1-6, with 9 bases lining up with TRBD1. The CDR3 runs to 14 residues. Trimming cost V 4 bases and J 14 bases; bases outside gene matches: 9. Germline V gives CDR1 MDHEN, CDR2 SYDVKM. The chain's CDR3 is CASSSGTGRRALHF. CDR3 nucleotide sequence: TGTGCCAGCAGTTCGGGGACAGGGCGTAGGGCCCTCCACTTT. The full variable domain, completed using reference TRBV28 and TRBJ1-6, is DVKVTQSSRYLVKRTGEKVFLECVQDMDHENMFWYRQDPGLGLRLIYFSYDVKMKEKGDIPEGYSVSREKKERFSLILESASTNQTSMYLCASSSGTGRRALHFGNGTRLTVT.

This clone has just a few counts. The chain is built from TRBV7-2 and TRBJ2-3, with D maybe TRBD2 (5 bases). Germline loops: CDR1 SGHTA, CDR2 FQGNSA. Deletions cut 5 bases from V and 0 bases from J, with 12 bases between. The CDR3 totals 15 residues. The DNA for the CDR3 is TGTGCCAGCAGCCACCAGCGGAGTAGCACAGATACGCAGTATTTT. The encoded protein is CASSHQRSSTDTQYF.

The V gene is TRBV3-1 (or the pseudogene TRBV3-2), the J gene TRBJ2-3; 11 bases fit TRBD1. Germline lookup yields CDR1 LGHDT and CDR2 YNNKEL (reference sequence). V was pared by 5 bases and J by 5 bases, with 9 bases of the junction left unmatched. The CDR3 length is 16 residues. CDR3 nucleotide sequence: TGTGCCAGCAGCAACTCGGGACAGGGGGTTGGAGATACGCAGTATTTT. Translated, it gives CASSNSGQGVGDTQYF.

This chain connects TRBV6-4 to TRBJ2-2; the match to TRBD1 covers 8 bases. Germline V gene lookup returns CDR1 MRHNA and CDR2 SNTAGT. The length of the CDR3 is 15 residues. V shed 6 bases and J 2 bases; nucleotides not matched to a gene: 5. The CDR3 coding sequence is TGTGCCAGCAGCTCGACAGGGGTTAACACCGGGGAGCTGTTTTTT. This sequence encodes CASSSTGVNTGELFF.

The chain carries TRBV19 and TRBJ2-1, with 8 bases fitting TRBD1. V was pared by 5 bases and J by 0 bases, with 3 bases of the junction left unmatched. The CDR3 loop spans 15 amino acids. From germline, CDR1 is LNHDA and CDR2 SQIVND (reference sequence). CDR3 region: CASSRQGSSYNEQFF. In DNA, the CDR3 is TGTGCCAGTAGTCGACAGGGGAGCTCCTACAATGAGCAGTTCTTC.

This clone has just a few counts. The J gene is TRBJ2-7, the V gene TRBV15; D gene ambiguous. This CDR3 has 14 residues. V lost 2 bases and J 1 base, leaving 9 bases between the germline ends. Germline V gives CDR1 LNHNV, CDR2 YYDKDF (reference sequence). CDR3 sequence reads: CATSRSELSYEQYF. The CDR3 region has the DNA TGTGCCACCAGCAGATCTGAGCTTTCCTACGAGCAGTACTTC.

The chain employs TRBV25-1 and TRBJ2-7; TRBD1 agrees at 7 bases. J lost 3 bases, V lost 4 bases, and 9 bases had no gene match. This CDR3 has 15 amino acids. The germline V gene has CDR1 MGHDK and CDR2 SYGVNS. CDR3 DNA: TGTGCCAGCAGTGGGACCCGACAGGGTGGCTACGAGCAGTACTTC. Its protein is CASSGTRQGGYEQYF.

This chain links TRBV11-2 with TRBJ2-3; TRBD1 is a possible D gene (6 bases). Between the trimmed V and J ends, which lost 3 bases and 3 bases, there was a span of 10 bases. Per the germline V gene, CDR1 is SGHAT and CDR2 is FQNNGV. The CDR3 covers 14 residues. CDR3 sequence (DNA): TGTGCCAGCAGCTTTACAGGGAATACAGATACGCAGTATTTT. Its protein product is CASSFTGNTDTQYF.

The chain joins TRBV21-1 to TRBJ2-4; whether TRBD1, the table's D call, matches the DNA was not checked. TRBV21-1 corresponds to a pseudogene. The CDR3 is made up of 15 amino acids. The CDR3 is CASSKADRGKNIQYF. CDR3 DNA: TGTGCCAGCAGCAAAGCCGACAGGGGGAAAAACATTCAGTACTTC.

This chain links TRBV18 with TRBJ2-1, with 12 nucleotides matching TRBD1. Looked up from germline, CDR1 is KGHSH and CDR2 is LQKENI. V shed 3 bases, J shed 6 bases, and the junction held 6 bases outside the gene matches. The CDR3 spans 16 residues. The CDR3 spells CASSPPGQGAGNEQFF. The CDR3 DNA follows: TGTGCCAGCTCACCTCCGGGACAGGGGGCAGGCAATGAGCAGTTCTTC.

The chain couples TRBV6-5 to TRBJ2-7; tentatively, D is TRBD1 (6 bases). Looked up from germline, CDR1 is MNHEY and CDR2 is SVGAGI. The V end lost 8 bases, the J end lost 3 bases, and 14 bases lay between the germline ends. This CDR3 has 13 amino acids. The CDR3 bases are TGTGCCAGCCTAAGGGGGATCGGCTACGAGCAGTACTTC. Translated: CASLRGIGYEQYF.

The chain is built from TRBV28 and TRBJ1-2; D uncertain. With 2 bases removed from V and 4 bases from J, the gap between germline ends came to 5 bases. The CDR3 covers 12 residues. CDR1 is MDHEN, CDR2 SYDVKM, per germline. The CDR3 DNA is TGTGCCAGCAGTTTAAATATCTATGGCTACACCTTC. Translation gives CASSLNIYGYTF.

The rearrangement uses TRBV29-1 and TRBJ1-3; no reliable D call. Germline V gene data show CDR1 as SQVTM and CDR2 as ANQGSEA. V gave up 4 bases and J gave up 3 bases, with 7 bases separating them. The CDR3 spans 12 residues. CDR3 coding DNA: TGCAGCGTTGGAGAACTTGGAAACACCATATATTTT. Protein: CSVGELGNTIYF.

The chain carries TRBV28 and TRBJ2-1; tentative D call: TRBD1 (6 bases). Germline loops: CDR1 MDHEN, CDR2 SYDVKM. The CDR3 is 17 residues long. With 6 bases removed from V and 5 bases from J, the gap between germline ends came to 23 bases. CDR3 sequence: CASSSGQSSGYHNEQFF. The CDR3 DNA is TGTGCCAGCAGCTCGGGACAATCTAGTGGGTATCACAATGAGCAGTTCTTC. The entire variable domain, with the rest obtained from reference TRBV28 and TRBJ2-1, is as follows: DVKVTQSSRYLVKRTGEKVFLECVQDMDHENMFWYRQDPGLGLRLIYFSYDVKMKEKGDIPEGYSVSREKKERFSLILESASTNQTSMYLCASSSGQSSGYHNEQFFGPGTRLTVL.

The chain recombines TRBV6-5 with TRBJ2-7; TRBD1 aligns across 7 bases. V lost 2 bases to trimming and J lost 0 bases; unmatched junction nucleotides: 4. CDR1 is MNHEY and CDR2 is SVGAGI in the germline V gene. This CDR3 region has 15 residues. The CDR3 region is CASSYRQGLSYEQYF. The CDR3 nucleotides read TGTGCCAGCAGTTACCGACAGGGTCTCTCCTACGAGCAGTACTTC.